The 10 T cell receptor beta chains below come from one sample, sequenced in a study (dated by TCRdb to 2013 to 2016). The library came from 5' RACE. The instrument given in TCRdb is Illumina MiSeq. The public reads were quality trimmed at Q25 with fastp and then assembled into clones with MiXCR by TCRdb, keeping productive beta chains. Merged by CDR3 protein, the rows form single entries marked with the most common genes and DNA. The sample data list some 62,000 distinct CDR3 sequences, and just under 30% of these were observed just once. The top ten clones comprise 2% to 2.5% of the sample. Sample: tumor-infiltrating naive CD4+ T cells sorted from the breast tumor. The cell subset or site label corresponds to: naive CD4+ T cells, CD4+CD45RA+CD25-. Source of these receptors: a female donor with breast cancer.

This clonotype was counted a single time. A much larger clone is a single base away; this may be a read error. The J gene is TRBJ1-5, the V gene TRBV12-3 or TRBV12-4; 9 bases line up with TRBD1. V shed 5 bases, J shed 0 bases, and the junction held 8 bases outside the gene matches. The CDR3 covers 17 residues. As DNA, the CDR3 is TGTGCCAGCAGTCCCGGGACAGGGTGCTTTAGCAATCAGCCCCAGCATTTT. As protein: CASSPGTGCFSNQPQHF.

DNA for the CDR3: TGTGCCAGCAGCCAAGAAGGGAAGGATACACAGCCCCAGCATTTT. Translating gives CASSQEGKDTQPQHF. The chain joins TRBV4-2 to TRBJ1-5; D remains ambiguous. The CDR3 consists of 15 residues. Trimming pared 0 bases from V and 7 bases from J, leaving 13 bases between. Germline V gives CDR1 LGHNA, CDR2 YNFKEQ.

The J gene is TRBJ1-1, the V gene TRBV29-1; 8 bases align to TRBD1. The CDR3 spans 14 residues. In germline, CDR1 is SQVTM, CDR2 ANQGSEA. J lost 5 bases, V lost 6 bases, and 11 bases had no gene match. The CDR3 spells CSVPRQGKNTEAFF. CDR3 DNA sequence: TGCAGCGTACCCCGACAGGGGAAGAATACTGAAGCTTTCTTT.

The chain is built from TRBV30 and TRBJ2-2; D might be TRBD2 (5 bases). Per the germline V gene, CDR1 is GTSNPN and CDR2 is SVGIG (reference sequence). V was pared by 4 bases and J by 5 bases, with 8 bases between. The CDR3 is 12 amino acids. The CDR3 bases are TGTGCCTGGATTAGGGAGACCGGGGAGCTGTTTTTT. It specifies CAWIRETGELFF.

There are a few counts of this clonotype. This rearrangement joins TRBV5-1 to TRBJ2-7; 7 nucleotides agree with TRBD1. CDR1 and CDR2 (germline): SGHRS, YFSETQ. V trimming: 4 bases; J trimming: 4 bases; junction bases outside the gene matches: 14. The CDR3 consists of 16 residues. The CDR3 sequence: CASSPAEGQSYYEQYF. The CDR3 nucleotides read TGCGCCAGCAGCCCGGCCGAGGGACAGAGTTATTACGAGCAGTACTTC.

This clonotype was found a few times. The rearrangement links TRBV30 to TRBJ1-1; D gene ambiguous. The CDR3 is 15 amino acids. The germline V and J ends were trimmed by 4 bases and 0 bases, with 15 bases remaining between them. The germline V gene encodes CDR1 GTSNPN and CDR2 SVGIG (reference sequence). In DNA form, the CDR3 reads TGTGCCTGGAACAGTCTCGGATTCATGAACACTGAAGCTTTCTTT. Protein: CAWNSLGFMNTEAFF.

This clonotype was counted many times. The chain employs TRBV4-2 and TRBJ2-5, with 7 bases lining up with TRBD1. The CDR3 contains 15 residues. From germline, CDR1 is LGHNA and CDR2 YNFKEQ. After removal of 3 bases from V and 4 bases from J, the junction contained 8 bases not matched to a gene. The CDR3 protein is CASSQRGQNVETQYF. The CDR3 coding sequence is TGTGCCAGCAGCCAGAGGGGGCAGAACGTAGAGACCCAGTACTTC.

The table lists this clonotype with a few counts. The rearrangement joins TRBV20-1 to TRBJ1-3, with D unresolved. V lost 8 bases and J lost 1, with 12 bases in between. Germline CDR1 DFQATT, CDR2 SNEGSKA (reference sequence). The CDR3 is 13 residues long. The DNA of the CDR3 is TGCAGTACGCCGGGAGTATCTGGAAACACCATATATTTT. It codes for CSTPGVSGNTIYF.

This chain connects TRBV7-9 to TRBJ2-3, with D maybe TRBD2 (6 bases). CDR1 and CDR2 (germline): SEHNR, FQNEAQ (reference sequence). The CDR3 contains 14 residues. The V end was cut by 5 bases, the J end by 1 base, with 10 bases between. The CDR3 nucleotides read TGTGCCAGCAGCCCCGGGACTGGCACAGATACGCAGTATTTT. Its translation is CASSPGTGTDTQYF.

This clonotype has a handful of counts. V is TRBV5-1 and J is TRBJ2-3; D possibly matches TRBD1 or TRBD2 (5 bases each). CDR1 and CDR2 (germline): SGHRS, YFSETQ. V shed 1 base and J shed 7 bases, with 16 bases lying between them. The length of the CDR3 is 15 residues. The CDR3 DNA follows: TGCGCCAGCAGCTTGAGGACGTCTGAGGGGAATACGCAGTATTTT. It yields the protein CASSLRTSEGNTQYF. Filled out from reference TRBV5-1 and TRBJ2-3, the complete variable domain reads KAGVTQTPRYLIKTRGQQVTLSCSPISGHRSVSWYQQTPGQGLQFLFEYFSETQRNKGNFPGRFSGRQFSNSRSEMNVSTLELGDSALYLCASSLRTSEGNTQYFGPGTRLTVL.